This TCR beta chain was sequenced for a study of T cell responses to AZD1222 COVID-19 vaccine. Study-wide results and caveats: Without day 14 samples, only post-peak T cell repertoires were studied.

Profiled with immunoSEQ multiplex PCR; TCRdb holds only in-frame clones, not every one. Of over 150,000 clones listed, roughly 94% are singletons. CDR3 length: 14 residues. CDR1 is LNHDA and CDR2 is SQIVND in the germline V gene (reference sequence). Unmatched junction bases numbered 2, after V lost 3 bases and J lost 5 bases. In regard to this clone: What it recognizes is unknown.

The sequence derives from an adult who received the AZD1222 COVID-19 vaccine. This chain links TRBV19 with TRBJ2-7; 12 bases map to TRBD1. This specimen consisted of peripheral blood, obtained 28 days after the second AZD1222 dose. CDR3 in DNA: TGTGCCAGTAGTATGGGGACAGGGGGCGACGAGCAGTACTTC. Its translation is CASSMGTGGDEQYF.